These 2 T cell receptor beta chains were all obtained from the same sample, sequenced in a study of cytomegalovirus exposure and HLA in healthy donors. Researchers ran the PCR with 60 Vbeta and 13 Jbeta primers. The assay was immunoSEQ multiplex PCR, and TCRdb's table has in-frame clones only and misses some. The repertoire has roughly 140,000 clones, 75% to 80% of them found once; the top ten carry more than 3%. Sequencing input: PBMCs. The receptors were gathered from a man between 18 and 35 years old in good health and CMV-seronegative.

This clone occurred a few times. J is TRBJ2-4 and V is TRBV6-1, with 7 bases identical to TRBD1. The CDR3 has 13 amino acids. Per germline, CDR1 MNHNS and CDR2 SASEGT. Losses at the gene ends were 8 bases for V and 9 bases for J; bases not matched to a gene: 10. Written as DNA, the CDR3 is TGTGCCAGCGGACCCTCAGGGGGTAGCATTCAGTACTTC. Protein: CASGPSGGSIQYF.

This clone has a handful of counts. Here the CDR3 reads CASSLSSDEAFF. In nucleotides, the CDR3 is TGTGCCAGCAGCTTATCCAGTGATGAAGCTTTCTTT. The rearrangement links TRBV11-2 to TRBJ1-1; no firm D call. V dropped 2 bases and J dropped 7 bases, with 8 bases sitting between them. The V gene's germline CDR1 is SGHAT and CDR2 FQNNGV. The CDR3 has 12 amino acids.